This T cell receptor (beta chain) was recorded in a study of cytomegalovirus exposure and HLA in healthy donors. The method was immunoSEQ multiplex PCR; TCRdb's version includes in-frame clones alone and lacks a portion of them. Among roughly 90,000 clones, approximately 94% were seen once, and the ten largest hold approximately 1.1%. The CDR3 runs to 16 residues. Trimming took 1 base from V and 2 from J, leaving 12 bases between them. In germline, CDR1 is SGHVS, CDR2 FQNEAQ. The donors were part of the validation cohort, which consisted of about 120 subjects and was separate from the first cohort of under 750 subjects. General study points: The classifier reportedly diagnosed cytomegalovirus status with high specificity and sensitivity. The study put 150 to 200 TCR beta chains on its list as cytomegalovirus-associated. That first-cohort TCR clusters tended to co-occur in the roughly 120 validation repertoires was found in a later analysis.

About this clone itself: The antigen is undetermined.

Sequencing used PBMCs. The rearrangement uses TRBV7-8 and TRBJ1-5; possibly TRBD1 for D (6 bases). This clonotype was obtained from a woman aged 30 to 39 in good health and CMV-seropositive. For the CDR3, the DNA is TGTGCCAGCAGCTTAGGTCACAGGGCAGGCAATCAGCCCCAGCATTTT. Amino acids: CASSLGHRAGNQPQHF.